The count of the clone carrying this TCR beta chain is one. Its antigen is unknown. These data belong to a study of shared clonotypes between healthy human individuals. Broader study findings: A small donor pool kept down the genetic and exposure-history diversity that was represented. Rarefaction indicated that sorted-subset sequencing remained incomplete although depth was large.

Naive CD8 cells lacked CD45RO, underwent positive selection for CCR7 and left out terminally differentiated effector memory CD45RA+ cells. The CDR3 is 14 amino acids. The germline V gene has CDR1 SGDLS and CDR2 YYNGEE. Deletions cut 6 bases from V and 6 bases from J, with 19 bases between. Once extracted for a subset, genomic DNA was divided evenly among several immunoSEQ plates. The data were produced by immunoSEQ multiplex PCR, yet TCRdb's version contains in-frame clones alone and is incomplete. The repertoire holds 550,000 to 750,000 clones, with just under 97% as singletons. The chain has TRBV9 and TRBJ2-7; D could derive from TRBD1 or TRBD2 (5 bases each). This receptor was identified in a woman between 25 and 40 years old in good health. Sequencing was done on a sample of naive CD8+ T cells sorted from blood. In DNA form, the CDR3 reads TGTGCCAGCAACTCCGGGACCTATCTCTCCGAGCAGTACTTC. As protein: CASNSGTYLSEQYF.